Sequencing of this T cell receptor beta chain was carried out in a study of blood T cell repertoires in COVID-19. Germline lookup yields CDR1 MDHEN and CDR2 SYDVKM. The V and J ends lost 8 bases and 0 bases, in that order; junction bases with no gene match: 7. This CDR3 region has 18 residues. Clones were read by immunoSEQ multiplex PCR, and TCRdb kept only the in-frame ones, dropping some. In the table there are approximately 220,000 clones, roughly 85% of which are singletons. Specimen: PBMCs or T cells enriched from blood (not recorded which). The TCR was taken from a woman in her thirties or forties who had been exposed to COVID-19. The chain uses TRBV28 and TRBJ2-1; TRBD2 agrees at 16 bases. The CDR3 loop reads CASGTGTSGGASYNEQFF. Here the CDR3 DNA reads TGTGCCAGCGGAACCGGGACTAGCGGGGGGGCCTCCTACAATGAGCAGTTCTTC.